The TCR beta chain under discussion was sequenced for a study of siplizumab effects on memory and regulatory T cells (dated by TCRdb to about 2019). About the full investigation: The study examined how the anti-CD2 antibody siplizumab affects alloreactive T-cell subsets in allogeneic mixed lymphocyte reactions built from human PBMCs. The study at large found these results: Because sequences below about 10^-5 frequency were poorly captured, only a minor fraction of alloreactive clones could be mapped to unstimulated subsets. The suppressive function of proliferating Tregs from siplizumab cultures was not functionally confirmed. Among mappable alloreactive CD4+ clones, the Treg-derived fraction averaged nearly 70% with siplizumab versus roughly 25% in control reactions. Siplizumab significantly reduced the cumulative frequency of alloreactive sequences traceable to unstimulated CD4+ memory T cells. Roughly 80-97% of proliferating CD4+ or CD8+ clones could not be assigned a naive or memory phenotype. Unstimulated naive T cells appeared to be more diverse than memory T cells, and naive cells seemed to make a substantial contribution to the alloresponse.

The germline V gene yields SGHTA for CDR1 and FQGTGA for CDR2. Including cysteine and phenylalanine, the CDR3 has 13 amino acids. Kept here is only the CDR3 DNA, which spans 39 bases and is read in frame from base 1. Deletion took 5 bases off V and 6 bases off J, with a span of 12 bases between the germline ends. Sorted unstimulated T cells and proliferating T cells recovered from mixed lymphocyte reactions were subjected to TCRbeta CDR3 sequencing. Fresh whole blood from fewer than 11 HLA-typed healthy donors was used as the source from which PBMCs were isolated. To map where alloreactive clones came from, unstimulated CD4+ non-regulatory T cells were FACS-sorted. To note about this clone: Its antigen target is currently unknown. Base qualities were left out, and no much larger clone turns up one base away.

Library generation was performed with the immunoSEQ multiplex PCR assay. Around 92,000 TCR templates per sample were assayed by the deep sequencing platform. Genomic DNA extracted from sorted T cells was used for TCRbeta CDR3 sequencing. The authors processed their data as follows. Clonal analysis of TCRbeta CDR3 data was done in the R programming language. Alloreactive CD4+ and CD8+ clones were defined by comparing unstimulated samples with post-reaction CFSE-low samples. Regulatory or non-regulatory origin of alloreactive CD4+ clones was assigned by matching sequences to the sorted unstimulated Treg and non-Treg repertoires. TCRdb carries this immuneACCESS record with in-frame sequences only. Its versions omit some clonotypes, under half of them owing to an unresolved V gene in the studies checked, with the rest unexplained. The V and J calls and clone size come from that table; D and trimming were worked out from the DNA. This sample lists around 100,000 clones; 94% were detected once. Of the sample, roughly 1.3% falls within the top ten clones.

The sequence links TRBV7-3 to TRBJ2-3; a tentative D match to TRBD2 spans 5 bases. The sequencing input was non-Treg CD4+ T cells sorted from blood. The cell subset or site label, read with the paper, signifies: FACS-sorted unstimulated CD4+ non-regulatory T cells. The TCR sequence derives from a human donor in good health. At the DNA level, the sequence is TGTGCCAGCAGCCTCACTTTAGCGGATACGCAGTATTTT. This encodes CASSLTLADTQYF.